This is a list of T cell receptor beta chains from one sample in a study of graft-versus-host responses after intestinal transplantation. Sequencing used immunoSEQ multiplex PCR; TCRdb keeps in-frame clones, though not all of them. The sample includes around 90,000 clones, about 94% seen only once; the top ten take about 0.2%. These receptors are not linked to any known antigen. The material was unstimulated CD4+ T cells sorted from spleen or lymph node cells, obtained before transplant. These receptors were collected from a human donor who was the organ donor for an intestinal transplant. CDR3s include the opening cysteine and the closing phenylalanine or tryptophan. A D gene is named only where the DNA matches it firmly. A clone size is listed for some rows: how often the clone was seen (once, few, many), or a class if it is expanded.

V gene,D gene,clone size,J gene,CDR3 protein,CDR3 DNA
TRBV12-5,NA,NA,TRBJ1-2,CASGLGRANYGYTF,TGTGCTAGTGGTTTGGGGCGGGCTAACTATGGCTACACCTTC
TRBV6-5,TRBD1,NA,TRBJ1-4,CASSYRTGSEKLFF,TGTGCCAGCAGTTACCGGACAGGGTCGGAAAAACTGTTTTTT
TRBV9,TRBD1,once,TRBJ2-5,CASSAQGSRSQTQYF,TGTGCCAGCAGCGCACAGGGGTCGAGATCACAGACCCAGTACTTC
TRBV7-6,NA,once,TRBJ1-2,CASSFRANYGYTF,TGTGCCAGCAGCTTTCGGGCTAACTATGGCTACACCTTC
TRBV7-9,NA,NA,TRBJ2-1,CASITEGEVLDNEQFF,TGTGCCAGCATCACCGAGGGGGAGGTCTTAGACAATGAGCAGTTCTTC
TRBV15,NA,once,TRBJ2-7,CATSRAVLSGLPRYEQYF,TGTGCCACCAGCAGAGCGGTGCTATCGGGACTCCCCAGATACGAGCAGTACTTC
TRBV19,NA,NA,TRBJ1-6,CASSIRPGHSSSYNSPLHF,TGTGCCAGTAGTATCCGGCCGGGACATTCCTCCTCCTATAATTCACCCCTCCACTTT
TRBV5-1,NA,NA,TRBJ1-1,CASSPLVGTEAFF,TGCGCCAGCAGCCCACTAGTGGGCACTGAAGCTTTCTTT
TRBV27,TRBD2,NA,TRBJ2-7,CASSRRLAGGREQYF,TGTGCCAGCAGCCGCCGTCTCGCGGGGGGGCGTGAGCAGTACTTC
TRBV5-1,NA,NA,TRBJ1-1,CASSQNSNTEAFF,TGCGCCAGCAGCCAGAACAGCAACACTGAAGCTTTCTTT
TRBV7-3,NA,few,TRBJ2-5,CASSSRGAAGTQYF,TGTGCCAGCAGCTCAAGGGGCGCCGCCGGGACCCAGTACTTC
TRBV11-1,TRBD2,once,TRBJ2-2,CASSRNVLTSGRNTGELFF,TGTGCCAGCAGCCGGAATGTGTTGACTAGCGGGAGGAACACCGGGGAGCTGTTTTTT